One and the same sample provided the 16 T cell receptor beta chains below, sequenced in a study of response to subunit inactivated influenza vaccine. TCRdb independently ran MiXCR on the RT-PCR reads; one entry per CDR3 protein. Of about 650,000 distinct CDR3 sequences listed, roughly 15% were seen once; the top ten hold approximately 7.6%. This sample comprised PBMCs from blood, obtained around two weeks before vaccination. All receptors come from a man aged 50 to 59 who received an inactivated influenza vaccine.

The chain carries TRBV28 and TRBJ2-7, with D hard to call. The CDR3 is made up of 12 amino acids. The V end lost 6 bases, the J end lost 0 bases, and 6 bases lay between the germline ends. Germline CDR1 and CDR2: MDHEN and SYDVKM. CDR3 region: CASRLNSYEQYF. As DNA, the CDR3 is TGTGCCAGCAGGCTAAACTCCTACGAGCAGTACTTC.

This clonotype was observed a few times. The V call is TRBV4-3, the J call TRBJ2-5; D may be TRBD1 (5 bases). The V gene's germline CDR1 is LGHNA and CDR2 YSLEER. The CDR3 has 13 residues. V was shortened by 3 bases and J by 3 bases, with 8 bases between the two germline ends. CDR3 DNA: TGCGCCAGCAGCCAGATGACAGAAGAGACCCAGTACTTC. This sequence encodes CASSQMTEETQYF.

This clonotype came up a few times. The rearrangement links TRBV20-1 to TRBJ1-2, with unresolved D. Trimming took 0 bases from V and 4 from J, leaving 15 bases between them. This CDR3 contains 15 residues. Per the germline V gene, CDR1 is DFQATT and CDR2 is SNEGSKA (reference sequence). CDR3 sequence reads: CSARDSGRTGYGYTF. CDR3 nucleotide sequence: TGCAGTGCTAGAGATTCCGGCCGGACGGGCTATGGCTACACCTTC.

V gene TRBV18 combines with J gene TRBJ2-5; D ambiguous. This CDR3 is built from 12 residues. CDR1 is KGHSH, CDR2 LQKENI, per germline. V lost 3 bases and J lost 5, with 7 bases in between. DNA of the CDR3: TGTGCCAGCTCACCGCGGCTGGAGACCCAGTACTTC. The encoded protein is CASSPRLETQYF.

The rearrangement links TRBV28 to TRBJ2-1; TRBD1 matches at 7 bases. CDR3 length: 14 amino acids. Trimming cost V 5 bases and J 5 bases; bases outside gene matches: 6. Germline CDR1 MDHEN, CDR2 SYDVKM. The CDR3 region has the DNA TGTGCCAGCAGTCCACCGGACAGGAACAATGAGCAGTTCTTC. This translates into CASSPPDRNNEQFF.

This clonotype was detected many times. This chain joins TRBV5-6 and TRBJ2-5; 7 bases are a match to TRBD2. Germline CDR1 SGHDT, CDR2 YYEEEE. The CDR3 totals 13 residues. With 4 bases clipped from V and 3 bases from J, the junction kept 3 bases outside the gene matches. In nucleotides, the CDR3 is TGTGCCAGCAGCCGGGCGGGGGAAGAGACCCAGTACTTC. Translation gives CASSRAGEETQYF.

CDR3 nucleotide sequence: TGTGCCAGCAGTTACGGGAGAGCAACTAATGAAAAACTGTTTTTT. It specifies CASSYGRATNEKLFF. V usage is TRBV28 and J usage is TRBJ1-4; D unresolved. V shed 4 bases and J shed 0 bases, with 9 bases lying between them. Germline CDR1 reads MDHEN; CDR2 reads SYDVKM. This CDR3 comprises 15 residues.

This clonotype was observed many times. The chain joins TRBV28 to TRBJ2-3, with 8 nucleotides matching TRBD2. Germline loops: CDR1 MDHEN, CDR2 SYDVKM. With V trimmed by 3 bases and J by 1 base, 3 bases remained unmatched. The CDR3 contains 15 residues. As DNA, the CDR3 is TGTGCCAGCAGTTTTACACTAGCGGGCACAGATACGCAGTATTTT. This codes for CASSFTLAGTDTQYF.

The gene calls are TRBV28 and TRBJ2-1, with 10 nucleotides matching TRBD1. CDR1 is MDHEN, CDR2 SYDVKM, per germline. This CDR3 contains 16 residues. The V segment lost 3 bases and the J segment 8 bases; nucleotides outside the gene matches: 10. Written as DNA, the CDR3 is TGTGCCAGCAGTTTCAGAAGACAGGGGGCTTCGGATGAGCAGTTCTTC. Translation: CASSFRRQGASDEQFF.

In its sample, this clonotype was seen a few times. The J gene is TRBJ2-2, the V gene TRBV6-5; a possible D gene is TRBD1 (6 bases). The germline V and J ends were trimmed by 4 bases and 4 bases, with 16 bases remaining between them. The length of the CDR3 is 16 residues. Germline CDR1 and CDR2: MNHEY and SVGAGI. The CDR3 coding sequence is TGTGCCAGCAGTTGGGACAAGCGCGTAGGCACCGGGGAGCTGTTTTTT. This translates into CASSWDKRVGTGELFF.

This clonotype was found a few times. This rearrangement joins TRBV7-9 to TRBJ2-6; D ambiguous. The germline V gene has CDR1 SEHNR and CDR2 FQNEAQ (reference sequence). The ends were cut back, 6 bases at V and 0 bases at J, with 6 bases in the middle. This CDR3 contains 14 residues. CDR3 nucleotides: TGTGCCAGCAGACCCGTCTCTGGGGCCAACGTCCTGACTTTC. Its translation: CASRPVSGANVLTF.

The chain has TRBV4-3 and TRBJ1-4; unclear D gene. The CDR3 spans 14 residues. With 4 bases removed from V and 4 bases from J, the gap between germline ends came to 10 bases. Germline V gene data show CDR1 as LGHNA and CDR2 as YSLEER. CDR3 nucleotide sequence: TGCGCCAGCAGCCTACGGCCCCTTAATGAAAAACTGTTTTTT. Translation gives CASSLRPLNEKLFF.

The V and J genes are TRBV12-3 or TRBV12-4 and TRBJ1-5, with TRBD1 matching over 8 bases. V dropped 1 base and J dropped 5; count of bases not matched to a gene: 10. CDR3 length equals 17 residues. CDR3 region: CASSLDTGTGRDQPQHF. The CDR3 DNA reads as TGTGCCAGCAGTTTAGATACAGGGACAGGTCGGGATCAGCCCCAGCATTTT.

This clonotype has a count of ten or more. The genes are TRBV6-1 and TRBJ1-6; D is uncertain. Between the trimmed V and J ends, which lost 5 bases and 4 bases, there was a span of 12 bases. This CDR3 region has 15 residues. CDR1 and CDR2 (germline): MNHNS, SASEGT. The CDR3 protein is CASSTGSIYNSPLHF. For the CDR3, the DNA is TGTGCCAGCAGTACCGGATCGATATATAATTCACCCCTCCACTTT.

In this sample, this clonotype turned up a few times. CDR3 DNA sequence: TGTGCCAGCAGCCAAGATCTCGGAGGGCCCCTCCACTTT. Amino acid sequence: CASSQDLGGPLHF. This sequence joins TRBV4-2 and TRBJ1-6; no firm D call. Trimming removed 0 bases from V and 13 bases from J, with 10 bases in between. This CDR3 region has 13 residues. The germline V gene encodes CDR1 LGHNA and CDR2 YNFKEQ.

The chain is built from TRBV20-1 and TRBJ2-4; weak D call: TRBD2 (6 bases). Germline V lookup: CDR1 DFQATT, CDR2 SNEGSKA (reference sequence). This CDR3 contains 13 residues. With 2 bases removed from V and 9 bases from J, the gap between germline ends came to 14 bases. The CDR3 coding sequence is TGCAGTGCTAGATTGATGGGGGGTGCCATTCAGTACTTC. This translates into CSARLMGGAIQYF.